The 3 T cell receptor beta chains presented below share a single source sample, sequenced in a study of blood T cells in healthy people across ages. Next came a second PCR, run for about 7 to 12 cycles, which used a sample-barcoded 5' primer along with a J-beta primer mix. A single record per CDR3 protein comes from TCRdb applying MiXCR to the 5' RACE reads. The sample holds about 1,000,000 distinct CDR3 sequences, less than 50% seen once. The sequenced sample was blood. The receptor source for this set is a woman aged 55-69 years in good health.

The chain's CDR3 is CASSGDKGKADTQYF. CDR3 DNA sequence: TGTGCCAGCAGCGGAGATAAGGGGAAAGCAGATACGCAGTATTTT. This chain links TRBV9 with TRBJ2-3, with D tentatively TRBD1 (5 bases). V was pared by 3 bases and J by 4 bases, with 15 bases between. CDR1 and CDR2 (germline): SGDLS, YYNGEE. The CDR3 runs 15 residues.

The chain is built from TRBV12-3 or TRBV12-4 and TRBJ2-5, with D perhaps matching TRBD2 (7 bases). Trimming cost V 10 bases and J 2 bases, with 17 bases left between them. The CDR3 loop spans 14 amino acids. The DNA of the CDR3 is TGTGCCACTAACTCCAGGGGAGGGCAAGAGACCCAGTACTTC. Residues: CATNSRGGQETQYF.

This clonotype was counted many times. The CDR3, as DNA: TGTGCCAGCAGCTTAATGTGGACAGGGGGGAGCTCTGGGGCCAACGTCCTGACTTTC. Encoded protein: CASSLMWTGGSSGANVLTF. The gene calls are TRBV7-8 and TRBJ2-6, with 10 bases aligning to TRBD1. V was clipped by 2 bases and J by 0 bases; unmatched bases: 7. The V gene's germline CDR1 is SGHVS and CDR2 FQNEAQ. This CDR3 comprises 19 residues.